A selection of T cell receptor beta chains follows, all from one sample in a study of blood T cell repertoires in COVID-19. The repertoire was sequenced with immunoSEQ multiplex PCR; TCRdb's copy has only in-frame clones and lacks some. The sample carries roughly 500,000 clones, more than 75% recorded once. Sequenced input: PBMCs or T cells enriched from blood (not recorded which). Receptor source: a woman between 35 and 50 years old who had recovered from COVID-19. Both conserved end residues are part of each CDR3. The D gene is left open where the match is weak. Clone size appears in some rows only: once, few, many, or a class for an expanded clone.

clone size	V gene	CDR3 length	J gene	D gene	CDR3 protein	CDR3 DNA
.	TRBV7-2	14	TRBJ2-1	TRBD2	CASSLYWDSGSSVF	TGTGCCAGCAGCTTATACTGGGATAGCGGGAGTTCGGTCTTC
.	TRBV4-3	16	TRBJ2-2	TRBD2	CASSQRLAGVTGELFF	TGCGCCAGCAGCCAGAGACTAGCGGGTGTCACCGGGGAGCTGTTTTTT
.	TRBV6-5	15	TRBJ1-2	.	CASSKSGQRLSGYTF	TGTGCCAGCAGCAAGTCCGGACAGAGGTTAAGTGGCTACACCTTC
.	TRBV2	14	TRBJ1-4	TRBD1	CASSSTGTGEKLFF	TGTGCCAGCAGCTCGACAGGGACGGGTGAAAAACTGTTTTTT
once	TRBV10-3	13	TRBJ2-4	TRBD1	CAISVGQGNIQYF	TGTGCCATCAGTGTCGGACAGGGGAACATTCAGTACTTC
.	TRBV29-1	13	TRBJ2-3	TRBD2	CSVMGLVTDTQYF	TGCAGCGTTATGGGACTAGTGACAGATACGCAGTATTTT
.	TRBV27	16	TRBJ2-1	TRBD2	CASSPTVLAGFNEQFF	TGTGCCAGCAGTCCCACGGTACTAGCGGGATTCAATGAGCAGTTCTTC
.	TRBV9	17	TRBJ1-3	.	CASSVGIPESSGNTIYF	TGTGCCAGCAGCGTAGGGATCCCGGAGAGCTCTGGAAACACCATATATTTT
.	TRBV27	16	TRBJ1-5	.	CASRSMGGVSNQPQHF	TGTGCCAGCAGGTCGATGGGGGGTGTTAGCAATCAGCCCCAGCATTTT
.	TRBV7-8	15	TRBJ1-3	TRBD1	CASSRDRAGGNTIYF	TGTGCCAGCAGCCGAGACAGGGCGGGCGGAAACACCATATATTTT
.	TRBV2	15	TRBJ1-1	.	CASSGQSGRGTEAFF	TGTGCCAGCAGTGGCCAGTCAGGGCGTGGCACTGAAGCTTTCTTT
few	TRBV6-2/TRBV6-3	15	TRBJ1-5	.	CASSPPGQINQPQHF	TGTGCCAGCAGTCCCCCGGGACAAATTAATCAGCCCCAGCATTTT
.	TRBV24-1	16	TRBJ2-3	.	CATSDLSQGGSDTQYF	TGTGCCACCAGTGATTTGAGTCAGGGAGGTTCAGATACGCAGTATTTT
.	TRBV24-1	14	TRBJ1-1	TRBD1	CATSEPGQSTEAFF	TGTGCCACCAGTGAACCGGGACAGAGCACTGAAGCTTTCTTT
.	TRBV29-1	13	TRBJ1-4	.	CSVLRDNGEKLFF	TGCAGCGTCCTCCGGGACAACGGCGAAAAACTGTTTTTT
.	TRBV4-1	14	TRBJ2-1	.	CASSPPYRTNEQFF	TGCGCCAGCAGCCCCCCGTATAGAACGAATGAGCAGTTCTTC
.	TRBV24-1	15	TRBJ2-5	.	CATRSPYRQQETQYF	TGTGCCACCAGAAGCCCGTACAGGCAACAAGAGACCCAGTACTTC
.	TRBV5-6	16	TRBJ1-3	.	CASSLRDIYSGNTIYF	TGTGCCAGCAGCTTGCGTGACATCTACTCTGGAAACACCATATATTTT
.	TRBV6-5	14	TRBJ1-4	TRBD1	CASSPGQGLGKLFF	TGTGCCAGCAGCCCGGGACAGGGTTTGGGAAAACTGTTTTTT
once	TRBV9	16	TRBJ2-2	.	CASSVAGQLRTGELFF	TGTGCCAGCAGCGTAGCGGGACAACTTAGGACCGGGGAGCTGTTTTTT
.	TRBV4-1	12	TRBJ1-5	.	CASILPGGPQHF	TGCGCCAGCATCTTACCCGGAGGGCCCCAGCATTTT
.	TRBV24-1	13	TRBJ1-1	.	CATSDYTNTEAFF	TGTGCCACCAGTGATTACACGAACACTGAAGCTTTCTTT